Given below is one T cell receptor (beta chain) in context. The antigen is not known. The sample holds other DNA sequences that translate to the same CDR3. The data derive from a study of shared clonotypes between healthy human individuals. Clones were read by immunoSEQ multiplex PCR, and TCRdb kept only the in-frame ones, dropping some. The table has around 2,000,000 clones, 85% to 95% seen once; the top ten hold 1% to 1.3%. The V end was cut by 4 bases, the J end by 8 bases, with 9 bases between. In germline, CDR1 is SEHNR, CDR2 FQNEAQ (reference sequence). The CDR3 extends over 12 amino acids. CD45RO-negative CD8 cells positively selected for CCR7 made up the naive population, which excluded terminally differentiated effector memory CD45RA+ cells. Study results and limitations: Sampling involved blood alone; tissue repertoires likely differ. Larger richness was generally estimated for naive than memory subsets.

The clonotype was recovered from a man between 18 and 35 years old in good health. The sample taken for sequencing was naive CD8+ T cells sorted from blood. The chain employs TRBV7-9 and TRBJ1-5; tentative D call: TRBD1 (5 bases). The CDR3 DNA is TGTGCCAGCAGCTCCCCGGGGGAGCCCCAGCATTTT. As protein: CASSSPGEPQHF. Drawing the rest from reference TRBV7-9 and TRBJ1-5, the complete variable domain is DTGVSQNPRHKITKRGQNVTFRCDPISEHNRLYWYRQTLGQGPEFLTYFQNEAQLEKSRLLSDRFSAERPKGSFSTLEIQRTEQGDSAMYLCASSSPGEPQHFGDGTRLSIL.